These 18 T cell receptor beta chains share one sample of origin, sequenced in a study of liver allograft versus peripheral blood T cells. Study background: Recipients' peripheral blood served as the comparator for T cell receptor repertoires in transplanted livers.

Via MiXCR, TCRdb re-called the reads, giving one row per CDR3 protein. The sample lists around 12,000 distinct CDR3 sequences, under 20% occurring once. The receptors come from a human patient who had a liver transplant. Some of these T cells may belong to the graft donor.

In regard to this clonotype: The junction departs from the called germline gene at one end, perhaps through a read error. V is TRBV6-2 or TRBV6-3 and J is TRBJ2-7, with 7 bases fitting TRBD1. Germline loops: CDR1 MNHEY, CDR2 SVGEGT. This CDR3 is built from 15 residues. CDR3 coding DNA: TGTGCCAGCAGTCATTTGACAGGGCTCACGGTGGAGCAGCACTTC. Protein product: CASSHLTGLTVEQHF.

CDR3 sequence: CASSINRDTEAFF. DNA for the CDR3: TGTGCCAGCAGCATAAACAGGGACACTGAAGCTTTCTTT. The chain couples TRBV11-3 to TRBJ1-1; TRBD1 is a possible D gene (6 bases). CDR3 length: 13 residues. Per germline, CDR1 SGHNT and CDR2 YENEEA. The V gene lost 5 bases and the J gene lost 3 bases, with 10 bases spanning the gap.

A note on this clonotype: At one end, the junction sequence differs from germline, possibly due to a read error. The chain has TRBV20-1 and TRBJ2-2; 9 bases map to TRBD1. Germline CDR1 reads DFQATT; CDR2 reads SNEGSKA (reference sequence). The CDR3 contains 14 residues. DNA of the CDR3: TGCAGTGCCAGAGACAGGGGGTGGACCGGGGAGCTGTTTTTT. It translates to CSARDRGWTGELFF.

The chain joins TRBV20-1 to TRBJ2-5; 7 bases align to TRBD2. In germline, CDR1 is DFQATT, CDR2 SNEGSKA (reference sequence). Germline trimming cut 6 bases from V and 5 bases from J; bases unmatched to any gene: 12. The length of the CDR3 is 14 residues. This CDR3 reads CSASPGSGGETQYF. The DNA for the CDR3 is TGCAGTGCAAGCCCCGGATCGGGAGGTGAGACCCAGTACTTC.

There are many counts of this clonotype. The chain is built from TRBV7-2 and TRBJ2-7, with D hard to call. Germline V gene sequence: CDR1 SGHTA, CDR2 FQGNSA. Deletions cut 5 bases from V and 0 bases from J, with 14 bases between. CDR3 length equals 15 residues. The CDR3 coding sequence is TGTGCCAGCAGCCTTCAGCCTAAGGGCTCCTACGAGCAGTACTTC. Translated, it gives CASSLQPKGSYEQYF.

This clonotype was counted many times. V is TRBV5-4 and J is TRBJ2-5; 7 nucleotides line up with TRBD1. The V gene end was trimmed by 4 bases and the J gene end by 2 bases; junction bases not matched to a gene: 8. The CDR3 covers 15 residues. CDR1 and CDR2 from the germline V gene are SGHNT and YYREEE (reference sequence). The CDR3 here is CASSPGTAPQETQYF. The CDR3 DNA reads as TGTGCCAGCAGCCCTGGGACAGCGCCGCAAGAGACCCAGTACTTC.

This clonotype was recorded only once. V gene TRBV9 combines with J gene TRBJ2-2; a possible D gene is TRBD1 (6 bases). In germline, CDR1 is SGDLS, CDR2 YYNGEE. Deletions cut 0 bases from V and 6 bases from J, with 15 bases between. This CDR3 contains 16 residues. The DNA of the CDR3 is TGTGCCAGCAGCGTAGGGGGCAGGGGTAGGGCCGGGGAGCTGTTTTTT. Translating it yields CASSVGGRGRAGELFF.

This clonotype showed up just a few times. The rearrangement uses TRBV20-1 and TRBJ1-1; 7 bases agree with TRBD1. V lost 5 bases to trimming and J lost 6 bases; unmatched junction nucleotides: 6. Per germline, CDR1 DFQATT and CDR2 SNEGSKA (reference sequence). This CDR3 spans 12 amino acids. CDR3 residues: CSALTGWPEAFF. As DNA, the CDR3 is TGCAGTGCTCTGACAGGGTGGCCTGAAGCTTTCTTT.

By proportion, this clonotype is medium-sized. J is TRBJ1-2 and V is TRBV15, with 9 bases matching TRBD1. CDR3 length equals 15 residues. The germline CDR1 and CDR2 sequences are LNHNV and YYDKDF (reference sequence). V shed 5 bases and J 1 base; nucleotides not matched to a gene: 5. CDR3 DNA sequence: TGTGCCACCAGCGATGACAGGGGGTATAACTATGGCTACACCTTC. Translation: CATSDDRGYNYGYTF.

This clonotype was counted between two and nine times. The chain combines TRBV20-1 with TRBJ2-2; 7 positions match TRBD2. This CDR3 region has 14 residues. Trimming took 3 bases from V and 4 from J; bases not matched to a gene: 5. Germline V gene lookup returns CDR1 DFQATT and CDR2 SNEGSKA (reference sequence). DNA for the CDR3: TGCAGTGCTAGCTTGGCTAGCGGCACCGGGGAGCTGTTTTTT. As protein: CSASLASGTGELFF.

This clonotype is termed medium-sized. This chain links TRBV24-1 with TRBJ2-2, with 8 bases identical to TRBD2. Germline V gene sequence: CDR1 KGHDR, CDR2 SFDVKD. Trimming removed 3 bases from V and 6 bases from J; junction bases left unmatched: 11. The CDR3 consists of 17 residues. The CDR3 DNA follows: TGTGCCACCAGTGATCCCGCCGGAGCGGGAGTTCCCGGGGAGCTGTTTTTT. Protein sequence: CATSDPAGAGVPGELFF.

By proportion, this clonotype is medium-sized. CDR3 region: CATSRDLTASGGYTF. In DNA, the CDR3 is TGTGCCACCAGCAGAGATCTAACGGCTTCAGGGGGCTACACCTTC. The V call is TRBV15, the J call TRBJ1-2, with D possibly TRBD1 on 5 matching bases. The CDR3 length is 15 residues. The V gene lost 0 bases and the J gene lost 8 bases, with 16 bases spanning the gap. Per the germline V gene, CDR1 is LNHNV and CDR2 is YYDKDF (reference sequence). The complete variable domain, with remaining parts taken from reference TRBV15 and TRBJ1-2, reads DAMVIQNPRYQVTQFGKPVTLSCSQTLNHNVMYWYQQKSSQAPKLLFHYYDKDFNNEADTPDNFQSRRPNTSFCFLDIRSPGLGDTAMYLCATSRDLTASGGYTFGSGTRLTVV.

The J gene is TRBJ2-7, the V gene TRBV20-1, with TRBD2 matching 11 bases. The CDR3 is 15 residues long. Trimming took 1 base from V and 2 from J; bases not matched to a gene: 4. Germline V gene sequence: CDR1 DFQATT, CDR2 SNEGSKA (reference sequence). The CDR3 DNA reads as TGCAGTGCTAGAGCGACTAGCGGGAAGACCTACGAGCAGTACTTC. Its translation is CSARATSGKTYEQYF.

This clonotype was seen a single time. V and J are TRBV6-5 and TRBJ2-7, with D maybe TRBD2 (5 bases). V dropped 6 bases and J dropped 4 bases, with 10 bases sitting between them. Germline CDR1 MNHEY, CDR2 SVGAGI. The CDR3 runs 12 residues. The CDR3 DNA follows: TGTGCCAGCAGCTCCGAGGGTTACGAGCAGTACTTC. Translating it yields CASSSEGYEQYF.

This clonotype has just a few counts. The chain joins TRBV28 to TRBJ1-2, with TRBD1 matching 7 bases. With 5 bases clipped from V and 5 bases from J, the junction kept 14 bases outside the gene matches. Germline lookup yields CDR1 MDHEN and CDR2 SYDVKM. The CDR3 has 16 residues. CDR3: CASSAPPGTDRYGYTF. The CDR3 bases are TGTGCCAGCAGTGCCCCCCCCGGGACAGATCGTTATGGCTACACCTTC.

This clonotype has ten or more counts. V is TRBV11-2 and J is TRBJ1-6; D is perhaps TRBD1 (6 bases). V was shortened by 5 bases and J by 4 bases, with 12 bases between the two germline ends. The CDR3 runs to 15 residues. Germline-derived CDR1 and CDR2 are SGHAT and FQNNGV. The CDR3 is CASSRQGSYNSPLHF. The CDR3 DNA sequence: TGTGCCAGCAGCCGCCAGGGGAGTTATAATTCACCCCTCCACTTT.

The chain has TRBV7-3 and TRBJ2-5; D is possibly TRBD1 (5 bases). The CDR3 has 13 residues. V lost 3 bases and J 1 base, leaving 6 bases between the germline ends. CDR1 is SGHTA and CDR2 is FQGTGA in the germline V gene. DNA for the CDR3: TGTGCCAGCAGCTTCAGGGTCCAAGAGACCCAGTACTTC. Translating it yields CASSFRVQETQYF.

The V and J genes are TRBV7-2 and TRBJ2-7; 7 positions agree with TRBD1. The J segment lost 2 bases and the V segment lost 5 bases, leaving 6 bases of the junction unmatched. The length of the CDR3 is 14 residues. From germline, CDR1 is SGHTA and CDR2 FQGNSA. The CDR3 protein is CASSTGQITYEQYF. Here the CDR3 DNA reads TGTGCCAGCAGCACGGGACAGATTACCTACGAGCAGTACTTC.